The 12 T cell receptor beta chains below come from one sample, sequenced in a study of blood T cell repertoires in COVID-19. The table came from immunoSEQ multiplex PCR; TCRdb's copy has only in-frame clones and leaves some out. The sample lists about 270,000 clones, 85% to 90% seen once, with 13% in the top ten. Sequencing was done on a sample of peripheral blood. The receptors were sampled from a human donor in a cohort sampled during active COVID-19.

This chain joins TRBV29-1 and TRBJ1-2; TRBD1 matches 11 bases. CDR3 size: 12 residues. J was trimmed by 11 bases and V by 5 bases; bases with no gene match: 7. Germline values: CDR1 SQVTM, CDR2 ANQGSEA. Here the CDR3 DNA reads TGCAGCGTTTCGCCGGACAGGGGGCGGTACACCTTC. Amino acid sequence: CSVSPDRGRYTF.

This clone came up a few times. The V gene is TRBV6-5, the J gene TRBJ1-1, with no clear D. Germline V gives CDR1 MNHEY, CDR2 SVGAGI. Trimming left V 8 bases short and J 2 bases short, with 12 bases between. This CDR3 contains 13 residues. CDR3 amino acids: CASYTGKNTEAFF. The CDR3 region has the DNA TGTGCCAGCTACACCGGGAAAAACACTGAAGCTTTCTTT.

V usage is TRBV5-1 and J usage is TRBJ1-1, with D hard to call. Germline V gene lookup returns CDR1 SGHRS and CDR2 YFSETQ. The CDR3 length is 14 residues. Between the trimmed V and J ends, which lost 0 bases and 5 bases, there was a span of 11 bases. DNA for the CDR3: TGCGCCAGCAGCTTGGACGGGTCGGGAACTGAAGCTTTCTTT. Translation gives CASSLDGSGTEAFF. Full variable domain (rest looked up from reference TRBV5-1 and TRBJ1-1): KAGVTQTPRYLIKTRGQQVTLSCSPISGHRSVSWYQQTPGQGLQFLFEYFSETQRNKGNFPGRFSGRQFSNSRSEMNVSTLELGDSALYLCASSLDGSGTEAFFGQGTRLTVV.

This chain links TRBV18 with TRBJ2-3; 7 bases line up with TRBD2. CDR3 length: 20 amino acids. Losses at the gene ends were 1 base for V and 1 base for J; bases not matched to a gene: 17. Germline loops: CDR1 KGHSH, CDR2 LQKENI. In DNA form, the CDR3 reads TGTGCCAGCTCACCACGGGTTGGGGCGGGAGCAACCTCACGCACAGATACGCAGTATTTT. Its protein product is CASSPRVGAGATSRTDTQYF.

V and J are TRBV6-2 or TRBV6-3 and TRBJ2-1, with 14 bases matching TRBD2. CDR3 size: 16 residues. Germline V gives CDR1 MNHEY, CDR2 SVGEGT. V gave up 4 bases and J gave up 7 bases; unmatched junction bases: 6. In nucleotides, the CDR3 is TGTGCCAGCAGTTTGGGACTAGCGGGAGTAGAGAATGAGCAGTTCTTC. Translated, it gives CASSLGLAGVENEQFF.

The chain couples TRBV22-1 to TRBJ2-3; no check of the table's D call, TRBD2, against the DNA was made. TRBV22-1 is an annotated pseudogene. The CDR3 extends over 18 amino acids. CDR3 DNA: TGTCCTGGGAGCCTGCGACTAGCGGGAAGGGTCCTTACAGATACGCAGTATTTT. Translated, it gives CPGSLRLAGRVLTDTQYF.

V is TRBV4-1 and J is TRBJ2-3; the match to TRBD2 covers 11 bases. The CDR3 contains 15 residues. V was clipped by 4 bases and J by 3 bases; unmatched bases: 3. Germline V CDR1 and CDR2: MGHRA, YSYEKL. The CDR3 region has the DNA TGCGCCAGCAGCCTACTAGCGGGAGAAACAGATACGCAGTATTTT. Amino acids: CASSLLAGETDTQYF.

CDR3 sequence: CATRTSGTYNEQFF. CDR3 bases: TGCGCCACCAGGACTAGCGGAACCTACAATGAGCAGTTCTTC. This chain uses TRBV10-1 with TRBJ2-1; 10 bases match TRBD2. CDR1 WNHNN and CDR2 SYGVQD come from the germline V gene (reference sequence). The J segment lost 2 bases and the V segment lost 10 bases, leaving 5 bases of the junction unmatched. The CDR3 is 14 residues long.

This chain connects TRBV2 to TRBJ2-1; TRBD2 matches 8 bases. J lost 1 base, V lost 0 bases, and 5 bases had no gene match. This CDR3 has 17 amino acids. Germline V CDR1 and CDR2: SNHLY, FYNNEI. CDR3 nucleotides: TGTGCCAGCAGTGAAGCGAGTAGCGGGGAATCCTACAATGAGCAGTTCTTC. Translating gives CASSEASSGESYNEQFF.

The CDR3 coding sequence is TGTGCCAGCAGGGGGGGATGGGCGAACACTGAAGCTTTCTTT. Encoded protein: CASRGGWANTEAFF. The chain uses TRBV27 and TRBJ1-1; a weak D match, TRBD1 (5 bases). The length of the CDR3 is 14 residues. The V end lost 6 bases, the J end lost 1 base, and 12 bases lay between the germline ends. Germline V gives CDR1 MNHEY, CDR2 SMNVEV (reference sequence).

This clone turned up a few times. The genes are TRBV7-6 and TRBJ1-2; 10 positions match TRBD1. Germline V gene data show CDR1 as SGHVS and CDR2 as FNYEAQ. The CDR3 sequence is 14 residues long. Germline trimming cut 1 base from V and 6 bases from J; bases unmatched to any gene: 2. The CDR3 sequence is CASSLETGGDGYTF. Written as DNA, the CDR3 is TGTGCCAGCAGCTTAGAGACAGGGGGCGATGGCTACACCTTC.

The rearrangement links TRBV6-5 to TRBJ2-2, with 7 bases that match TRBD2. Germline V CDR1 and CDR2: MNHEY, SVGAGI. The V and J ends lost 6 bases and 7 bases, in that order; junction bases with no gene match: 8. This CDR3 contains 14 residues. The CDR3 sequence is CASRTSGAFGELFF. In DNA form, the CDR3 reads TGTGCCAGCAGAACAAGCGGGGCCTTCGGGGAGCTGTTTTTT.